These 18 T cell receptor beta chains came from one sample sequenced in a study of blood T cell repertoires in COVID-19 (dated by TCRdb to 2018 to 2021). The library was produced with the immunoSEQ multiplex PCR assay. TCRdb took over this immuneACCESS table, retaining in-frame rearrangements with V and J assigned. Such tables are incomplete; in checked studies, under half of the missing clones stem from an unresolved V gene, and the remainder is unexplained. The sample table records 100,000 or so clones; 84% of these occur just once. The ten top clones hold around 4.5% of the sample. Source material: peripheral blood. The receptor set was obtained from a human donor in a cohort sampled during active COVID-19.

The CDR3 nucleotides are TGCGCCAGCAGCTTGGCCGGTCTTCCCAGGGCCCGGGGGGATGAAAAACTGTTTTTT. Translation: CASSLAGLPRARGDEKLFF. The chain combines TRBV5-1 with TRBJ1-4, with a weak D call TRBD1 (5 bases). V was clipped by 0 bases and J by 6 bases, with 24 bases between them. The CDR3 has 19 amino acids. The germline V gene encodes CDR1 SGHRS and CDR2 YFSETQ.

The J gene is TRBJ2-7, the V gene TRBV5-1, with D perhaps TRBD1 (5 bases). This CDR3 is 14 amino acids long. The V end was cut by 0 bases, the J end by 7 bases, with 14 bases between. Germline V CDR1 and CDR2: SGHRS, YFSETQ. CDR3 nucleotide sequence: TGCGCCAGCAGCTTGGAGGCCAGGGCCCGGGAGCAGTACTTC. It translates to CASSLEARAREQYF.

This clone was seen just once. This chain links TRBV7-6 with TRBJ1-6; 7 bases are shared with TRBD1. Trimming removed 5 bases from V and 7 bases from J; junction bases left unmatched: 11. From germline, CDR1 is SGHVS and CDR2 FNYEAQ. The CDR3 is 16 amino acids. CDR3 residues: CASSQGAGGSNSPLHF. In nucleotides, the CDR3 is TGTGCCAGCAGCCAGGGAGCAGGGGGTTCCAATTCACCCCTCCACTTT.

This chain uses TRBV24-1 with TRBJ2-3; 9 bases match TRBD1. J gave up 3 bases and V 7 bases, and 1 base lay outside the gene matches. The CDR3 covers 13 residues. Per the germline V gene, CDR1 is KGHDR and CDR2 is SFDVKD. The CDR3 DNA reads as TGTGCCACCAGACAGGGGGCAACAGATACGCAGTATTTT. Encoded protein: CATRQGATDTQYF.

V and J are TRBV6-5 and TRBJ1-2; 7 bases line up with TRBD1. V gave up 8 bases and J gave up 4 bases; unmatched junction bases: 7. The V gene's germline CDR1 is MNHEY and CDR2 SVGAGI. The CDR3 sequence is 13 residues long. The CDR3 coding sequence is TGTGCCAGCTCCACGGACAGGTTCTATGGCTACACCTTC. It yields the protein CASSTDRFYGYTF.

This clone has only a few counts. The chain recombines TRBV3-1 (or the pseudogene TRBV3-2) with TRBJ2-5, with 12 bases fitting TRBD2. Germline values: CDR1 LGHDT, CDR2 YNNKEL (reference sequence). The CDR3 consists of 17 residues. After removal of 4 bases from V and 2 bases from J, the junction contained 8 bases not matched to a gene. The CDR3 here is CASSLMTSGSFQETQYF. Written as DNA, the CDR3 is TGTGCCAGCAGCCTGATGACTAGCGGGAGCTTTCAAGAGACCCAGTACTTC.

This chain connects TRBV7-2 to TRBJ1-1, with a possible D match to TRBD1 (5 bases). The germline V and J ends were trimmed by 10 bases and 0 bases, with 12 bases remaining between them. Looked up from germline, CDR1 is SGHTA and CDR2 is FQGNSA. This CDR3 has 13 amino acids. CDR3 loop: CATGGQMNTEAFF. The CDR3 DNA sequence: TGTGCCACCGGGGGTCAGATGAACACTGAAGCTTTCTTT.

J is TRBJ2-3 and V is TRBV19, with a tentative D call TRBD1 (5 bases). This CDR3 spans 15 amino acids. Germline lookup yields CDR1 LNHDA and CDR2 SQIVND (reference sequence). Trimming shortened V by 2 bases and J by 0 bases, and 9 bases separated the two germline ends. CDR3 sequence: CASSIIQASTDTQYF. DNA for the CDR3: TGTGCCAGTAGTATAATACAGGCTAGCACAGATACGCAGTATTTT.

The V call is TRBV3-1 (or the pseudogene TRBV3-2), the J call TRBJ2-3; no clear D gene. The CDR3 runs to 16 residues. V gave up 3 bases and J gave up 2 bases, with 15 bases separating them. Germline V CDR1 and CDR2: LGHDT, YNNKEL (reference sequence). Here the CDR3 DNA reads TGTGCCAGCAGCCACCTAGATCCAACCCTCACAGATACGCAGTATTTT. The encoded protein is CASSHLDPTLTDTQYF.

The chain is built from TRBV11-2 and TRBJ1-1; tentative D call: TRBD1 (5 bases). Trimming pared 0 bases from V and 0 bases from J, leaving 17 bases between. From germline, CDR1 is SGHAT and CDR2 FQNNGV. The CDR3 contains 18 residues. In DNA, the CDR3 is TGTGCCAGCAGCTTAGAGTTCGGTCAGGGAGGGATGAACACTGAAGCTTTCTTT. Protein sequence: CASSLEFGQGGMNTEAFF.

The chain uses TRBV7-8 and TRBJ2-2, with 7 bases aligning to TRBD2. V trimming: 0 bases; J trimming: 4 bases; junction bases outside the gene matches: 2. This CDR3 has 15 amino acids. CDR1 and CDR2 from the germline V gene are SGHVS and FQNEAQ. CDR3 sequence: CASSLAGGTTGELFF. CDR3 in DNA: TGTGCCAGCAGCTTAGCGGGGGGGACCACCGGGGAGCTGTTTTTT.

The rearrangement uses TRBV7-3 and TRBJ2-1, with a weak D call TRBD1 (8 bases). Per the germline V gene, CDR1 is SGHTA and CDR2 is FQGTGA. Trimming took off 5 bases at V and 4 bases at J, with 21 bases between the two ends. This CDR3 comprises 17 residues. The CDR3 protein is CASSPVRGDRNYNEQFF. CDR3 DNA sequence: TGTGCCAGCAGCCCCGTCCGGGGGGACAGGAATTACAATGAGCAGTTCTTC.

The rearrangement links TRBV28 to TRBJ1-4, with 9 bases fitting TRBD1. Looked up from germline, CDR1 is MDHEN and CDR2 is SYDVKM. This CDR3 region has 14 residues. Trimming took 2 bases from V and 5 from J; bases not matched to a gene: 0. CDR3 nucleotide sequence: TGTGCCAGCAGTTTAGGACAGGGGAATGAAAAACTGTTTTTT. This gives the protein CASSLGQGNEKLFF.

The J gene is TRBJ1-6, the V gene TRBV6-5, with 7 nucleotides matching TRBD1. V shed 4 bases and J 7 bases; nucleotides not matched to a gene: 7. CDR1 MNHEY and CDR2 SVGAGI come from the germline V gene. The CDR3 has 15 residues. This CDR3 reads CASSWTGRGNSPLHF. The CDR3 DNA reads as TGTGCCAGCAGTTGGACAGGCCGCGGGAATTCACCCCTCCACTTT.

This clone was picked up one time. This chain links TRBV11-2 with TRBJ2-3, with 10 bases fitting TRBD2. Germline CDR1 reads SGHAT; CDR2 reads FQNNGV. J gave up 3 bases and V 2 bases, and 5 bases lay outside the gene matches. The CDR3 sequence is 16 residues long. The DNA for the CDR3 is TGTGCCAGCAGCTTATCCATTAGCGGGGGGACAGATACGCAGTATTTT. It translates to CASSLSISGGTDTQYF.

A word on this clone: Other DNA sequences of this sample code for an identical CDR3. The rearrangement uses TRBV7-2 and TRBJ1-1; D is uncertain. From germline, CDR1 is SGHTA and CDR2 FQGNSA. The CDR3 has 13 amino acids. V lost 2 bases, J lost 3 bases, and 7 bases lay in between. This CDR3 reads CASSLSEDTEAFF. The DNA for the CDR3 is TGTGCCAGCAGCTTATCGGAGGACACTGAAGCTTTCTTT.

The gene calls are TRBV19 and TRBJ1-5; 7 nucleotides match TRBD1. Germline V lookup: CDR1 LNHDA, CDR2 SQIVND (reference sequence). The CDR3 extends over 15 amino acids. With 5 bases clipped from V and 5 bases from J, the junction kept 9 bases outside the gene matches. CDR3 in amino acids: CASSPRRDRYQPQHF. CDR3 DNA: TGTGCCAGTAGTCCAAGACGGGACAGATATCAGCCCCAGCATTTT.

This sequence joins TRBV6-6 and TRBJ1-4, with D tentatively TRBD1 (6 bases). Trimming took off 0 bases at V and 9 bases at J, with 8 bases between the two ends. CDR1 and CDR2 (germline): MNHNY, SVGAGI (reference sequence). The CDR3 is 13 amino acids. Here the CDR3 reads CASSYSDRKKLFF. CDR3 DNA: TGTGCCAGCAGTTACTCGGACAGAAAAAAACTGTTTTTT.